This TCR beta chain is from a study of T-cell reconstitution after alpha-beta-depleted transplantation in children. The study's findings and limits: T-cell counts and diversity were attributed mostly to newly produced T cells one year after transplant. The study reportedly traced alpha-beta T cells about two months after transplant to several hundred expanded graft clones.

Germline values: CDR1 SGHVS, CDR2 FQNEAQ. J was trimmed by 4 bases and V by 5 bases; bases with no gene match: 10. The CDR3 totals 17 residues. Library preparation (for TCRbeta) was performed with unique molecular identifiers. In TCRdb, the PCR reads were re-called with MiXCR into one record per CDR3 protein. Of approximately 170,000 distinct CDR3 sequences listed, around 10% were seen once; the top ten hold around 14%. This clonotype was seen repeatedly, ten times or more. No antigen is known for it. The chain carries TRBV7-8 and TRBJ2-2; TRBD2 aligns across 10 bases. The source is a boy aged 2-15 years with acute myeloid leukemia, due to receive a stem cell transplant. The sequencing here drew on PBMCs, taken before TCRalphabeta/CD19-depleted stem cell transplant. Written as DNA, the CDR3 is TGTGCCAGCAGCGCGACGAGCGGGGGGGCTATCACCGGGGAGCTGTTTTTT. Its translation is CASSATSGGAITGELFF.